This T cell receptor beta chain was observed in a study of blood T cell repertoires in COVID-19. The germline gives CDR1 MNHEY, CDR2 SVGAGI. The length of the CDR3 is 13 residues. Clones were read by immunoSEQ multiplex PCR, and TCRdb kept only the in-frame ones, dropping some. The table includes around 20,000 clones, roughly 87% detected once. The sequence came from a human donor in a cohort sampled during active COVID-19. The donor label of this sample is uncertain. The sample consisted of peripheral blood. The V gene is TRBV6-5, the J gene TRBJ2-5, with D possibly TRBD1 on 6 matching bases. This CDR3 is CTVIWSGAETQYF. Written as DNA, the CDR3 is TGTACCGTTATCTGGTCAGGGGCAGAGACCCAGTACTTC.